This entry lists 5 T cell receptor beta chains sequenced from one sample in a study of blood T cell repertoires in COVID-19. Some clones are missing from TCRdb's copy, which holds only in-frame ones; the method was immunoSEQ multiplex PCR. Among 150,000 or so clones, roughly 83% were seen once, and the ten largest hold around 5%. Input material: PBMCs or T cells enriched from blood (not recorded which). The receptor set was obtained from a man between 65 and 85 years old who had been exposed to COVID-19.

This rearrangement joins TRBV19 to TRBJ2-1; D is possibly TRBD2 (6 bases). Between the trimmed V and J ends, which lost 4 bases and 15 bases, there was a span of 22 bases. This CDR3 is built from 14 residues. Germline-derived CDR1 and CDR2 are LNHDA and SQIVND (reference sequence). As DNA, the CDR3 is TGTGCCAGTAGTAAGGAGGGCAGGGTGGAGTCGCCGTTCTTC. This codes for CASSKEGRVESPFF.

The chain employs TRBV4-3 and TRBJ1-2; tentative D call: TRBD1 (6 bases). V lost 0 bases and J 6 bases, leaving 8 bases between the germline ends. CDR1 and CDR2 (germline): LGHNA, YSLEER. The CDR3 runs 13 residues. The CDR3 DNA follows: TGCGCCAGCAGCCAAGAGAGGGGGAATGGCTACACCTTC. Translation gives CASSQERGNGYTF.

The rearrangement uses TRBV7-2 and TRBJ1-2; a possible D gene is TRBD1 (5 bases). Per the germline V gene, CDR1 is SGHTA and CDR2 is FQGNSA. Trimming stripped 4 bases from V and 0 bases from J, with 9 bases between. This CDR3 contains 14 residues. The CDR3, as DNA: TGTGCCAGCAGCTATCGACAGTCTAACTATGGCTACACCTTC. Amino acid sequence: CASSYRQSNYGYTF.

The rearrangement uses TRBV6-5 and TRBJ1-2, with 7 bases matching TRBD1. The ends lost 4 bases at V and 1 base at J; junction bases unmatched: 3. Germline V CDR1 and CDR2: MNHEY, SVGAGI. The CDR3 loop spans 14 amino acids. The CDR3 region has the DNA TGTGCCAGCAGTTTGGCAGGGGGTAACTATGGCTACACCTTC. As protein: CASSLAGGNYGYTF.

The V gene is TRBV2, the J gene TRBJ2-1; 8 positions match TRBD1. CDR3 length: 15 amino acids. Germline CDR1 reads SNHLY; CDR2 reads FYNNEI. V lost 2 bases and J lost 7; bases outside the gene matches: 7. CDR3 loop: CASSELGTGGNEQFF. The CDR3 region has the DNA TGTGCCAGCAGTGAATTGGGAACAGGGGGGAATGAGCAGTTCTTC.